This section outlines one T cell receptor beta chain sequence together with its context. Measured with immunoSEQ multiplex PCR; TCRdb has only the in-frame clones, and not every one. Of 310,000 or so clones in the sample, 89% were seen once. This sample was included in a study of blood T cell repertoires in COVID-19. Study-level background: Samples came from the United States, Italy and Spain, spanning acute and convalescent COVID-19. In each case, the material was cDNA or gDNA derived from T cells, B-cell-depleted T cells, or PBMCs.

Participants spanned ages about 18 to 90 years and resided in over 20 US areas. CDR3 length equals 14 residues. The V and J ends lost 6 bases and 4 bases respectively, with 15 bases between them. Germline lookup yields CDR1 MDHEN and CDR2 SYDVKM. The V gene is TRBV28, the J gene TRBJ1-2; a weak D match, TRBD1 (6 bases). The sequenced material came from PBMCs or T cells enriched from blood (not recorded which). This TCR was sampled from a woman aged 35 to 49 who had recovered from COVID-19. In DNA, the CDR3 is TGTGCCAGCAGCGATAGGGGGGGATCCTATGGCTACACCTTC. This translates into CASSDRGGSYGYTF.